This is a list of T cell receptor beta chains from one sample in a study of vaccination and CD4 T cells after COVID-19. TCRdb reanalysed the PCR reads using MiXCR and keeps one entry per CDR3 protein. This table holds 15,000 or so distinct CDR3 sequences, 53% found once. Antigen specificity for these receptors is unknown. Specimen: CD4+ T cells from blood, cultured in vitro, collected before SARS-CoV-2 vaccination. These receptors came from a human donor who had recovered from COVID-19. Each CDR3 is given with its conserved first and last residue. A D gene is named only where the DNA matches it firmly. Clone size is given for some rows only: seen once, a few or many times, or a class if the clone is expanded.

j_gene | abundance | d_gene | v_gene | CDR3aa | CDR3nt
TRBJ1-5 | NA | NA | TRBV6-2/TRBV6-3 | CASSLWDSNQPQHF | TGTGCCAGCAGCCTATGGGACAGCAATCAGCCCCAGCATTTT
TRBJ1-2 | NA | NA | TRBV9 | CASSVGPHGYTF | TGTGCCAGCAGCGTAGGTCCGCATGGCTACACCTTC
TRBJ1-3 | once | TRBD1 | TRBV7-6 | CASSLAAGGPGNTIYF | TGTGCCAGCAGCTTAGCAGCAGGGGGCCCTGGAAACACCATATATTTT
TRBJ2-7 | NA | TRBD2 | TRBV4-1 | CASSQAPPASGSSYEQYF | TGCGCCAGCAGCCAAGCTCCCCCCGCCAGCGGGAGTTCCTACGAGCAGTACTTC
TRBJ1-5 | NA | NA | TRBV7-2 | CASSLFDDSNQPQHF | TGTGCCAGCAGCTTATTTGACGATAGCAATCAGCCCCAGCATTTT
TRBJ2-5 | NA | NA | TRBV7-9 | CASSRSTRLQETQYF | TGTGCCAGCAGCCGCTCCACTAGACTCCAAGAGACCCAGTACTTC
TRBJ2-2 | few | TRBD2 | TRBV19 | CASSSGRADTGELFF | TGTGCCAGTAGTAGCGGGAGGGCCGACACCGGGGAGCTGTTTTTT
TRBJ1-5 | few | NA | TRBV20-1 | CSATAGQGDGQPQHF | TGCAGTGCTACCGCGGGGCAGGGTGACGGTCAGCCCCAGCATTTT
TRBJ1-1 | NA | TRBD1 | TRBV6-1 | CASSPKTGGDTEAFF | TGTGCCAGCAGTCCCAAGACAGGGGGGGACACTGAAGCTTTCTTT
TRBJ2-6 | NA | NA | TRBV11-2 | CASSLRLSSGANVLTF | TGTGCCAGCAGCTTACGGTTGAGTTCTGGGGCCAACGTCCTGACTTTC
TRBJ1-6 | NA | NA | TRBV23-1 | CSQGRHSPLHF | TGCTCCCAGGGTCGGCATTCACCCCTCCACTTT
TRBJ1-5 | NA | NA | TRBV28 | CASSLWPGAGSGNQPQHF | TGTGCCAGCAGCCTCTGGCCGGGTGCAGGTTCCGGCAATCAGCCCCAGCATTTT
TRBJ2-7 | NA | TRBD2 | TRBV7-2 | CASSLEGGGSREQYF | TGTGCCAGCAGCTTAGAGGGCGGGGGGTCCAGGGAGCAGTACTTC
TRBJ2-7 | NA | TRBD1 | TRBV6-1 | CASSTRAGTEVEQYF | TGTGCCAGCAGCACACGGGCCGGGACAGAAGTCGAGCAGTACTTC
TRBJ2-5 | NA | NA | TRBV12-3/TRBV12-4 | CASSLAPPSGQETQYF | TGTGCCAGCAGTTTAGCGCCGCCAAGCGGGCAAGAGACCCAGTACTTC
TRBJ1-5 | once | NA | TRBV7-3 | CASSLSPTQPQHF | TGTGCCAGCAGCTTAAGTCCCACCCAGCCCCAGCATTTT
TRBJ2-7 | NA | NA | TRBV12-3/TRBV12-4 | CASSQWGEQYF | TGTGCCAGCAGCCAATGGGGGGAGCAGTACTTC
TRBJ1-2 | once | NA | TRBV7-2 | CASSLTEGLIHF | TGTGCCAGCAGCTTAACGGAAGGCCTGATTCACTTC
TRBJ2-5 | NA | NA | TRBV18 | CASSVGGQETQYF | TGTGCCAGCTCCGTAGGCGGCCAAGAGACCCAGTACTTC
TRBJ2-7 | NA | NA | TRBV7-9 | CASSSLTTLGEQYF | TGTGCCAGCAGCTCGCTAACCACCCTGGGCGAGCAGTACTTC
TRBJ2-7 | NA | TRBD1 | TRBV2 | CASSTDRVDYEQYF | TGTGCCAGCAGTACGGACAGGGTGGACTACGAGCAGTACTTC
TRBJ2-7 | NA | NA | TRBV20-1 | CSATHRDQGGSYEQYF | TGCAGTGCTACCCACAGGGATCAAGGCGGCTCCTACGAGCAGTACTTC
TRBJ2-7 | NA | NA | TRBV6-1 | CASSEEGPSYEQYF | TGTGCCAGCAGTGAAGAAGGGCCCTCCTACGAGCAGTACTTC
TRBJ1-5 | NA | NA | TRBV2 | CASSGSVGATNQPQHF | TGTGCCAGCAGTGGCTCGGTAGGGGCTACCAATCAGCCCCAGCATTTT
TRBJ1-2 | NA | NA | TRBV7-3 | CASGEMGGRADGYTF | TGTGCCAGCGGAGAAATGGGGGGCAGGGCGGATGGCTACACCTTC
TRBJ1-1 | few | TRBD1 | TRBV5-1 | CASSPGQGGTEAFF | TGCGCCAGCAGCCCCGGACAGGGAGGCACTGAAGCTTTCTTT
TRBJ1-2 | few | NA | TRBV2 | CAGGSYNYGYTF | TGTGCCGGCGGGTCCTATAACTATGGCTACACCTTC
TRBJ1-2 | NA | TRBD1 | TRBV15 | CATSRDRGGYTF | TGTGCCACCAGCCGGGACAGGGGTGGCTACACCTTC
TRBJ2-7 | NA | NA | TRBV20-1 | CSARTTARGSPYEQYF | TGCAGTGCCCGGACCACGGCTAGAGGATCCCCCTACGAGCAGTACTTC
TRBJ2-3 | NA | NA | TRBV5-4 | CASSFSATDTQYF | TGTGCCAGCAGCTTTAGCGCCACAGATACGCAGTATTTT
TRBJ1-5 | once | TRBD1 | TRBV18 | CASSPGTGSNQPQHF | TGTGCCAGCTCACCCGGGACAGGAAGCAATCAGCCCCAGCATTTT
TRBJ2-2 | few | NA | TRBV15 | CATSSTGTGELFF | TGTGCCACCAGCAGCACTGGGACAGGGGAGCTGTTTTTT
TRBJ2-6 | NA | NA | TRBV15 | CATSRVKISGANVLTF | TGTGCCACCAGCAGAGTTAAGATCTCTGGGGCCAACGTCCTGACTTTC
TRBJ2-7 | NA | NA | TRBV20-1 | CSARERGASLYEQYF | TGCAGTGCTAGAGAAAGGGGCGCTAGCCTCTACGAGCAGTACTTC
TRBJ2-5 | NA | TRBD1 | TRBV7-6 | CASSLGSGGRETQYF | TGTGCCAGCAGCTTAGGATCAGGGGGCAGGGAGACCCAGTACTTC
TRBJ2-7 | NA | NA | TRBV28 | CASSLSRGGYEQYF | TGTGCCAGCAGTTTAAGCAGGGGGGGCTACGAGCAGTACTTC
TRBJ2-1 | NA | NA | TRBV7-9 | CASSQLKSGVGEQFF | TGTGCCAGCAGTCAACTAAAGTCGGGGGTAGGAGAGCAGTTCTTC
TRBJ1-1 | NA | NA | TRBV12-3/TRBV12-4 | CASSLALGDTTEAFF | TGTGCCAGCAGTTTAGCGCTGGGGGATACAACTGAAGCTTTCTTT
TRBJ2-5 | few | NA | TRBV6-1 | CASKYRRQETQYF | TGTGCCAGCAAGTACAGGCGCCAAGAGACCCAGTACTTC
TRBJ2-5 | NA | NA | TRBV5-4 | CASSLGGQKETQYF | TGTGCCAGCAGCTTGGGCGGACAGAAAGAGACCCAGTACTTC
TRBJ2-7 | NA | NA | TRBV20-1 | CSARRGSDEQYF | TGCAGTGCTAGACGAGGAAGCGACGAGCAGTACTTC
TRBJ2-3 | NA | TRBD2 | TRBV10-3 | CAISEKVRGGDTQYF | TGTGCCATCAGTGAGAAGGTCCGCGGGGGAGATACGCAGTATTTT
TRBJ1-6 | NA | NA | TRBV6-2/TRBV6-3 | CASKSTGPSGNSPLHF | TGTGCCAGCAAATCGACAGGACCATCGGGTAATTCACCCCTCCACTTT
TRBJ1-5 | NA | TRBD1 | TRBV19 | CASSIDRGLVQPQHF | TGTGCCAGTAGTATAGACAGGGGGCTCGTCCAGCCCCAGCATTTT
TRBJ2-7 | NA | NA | TRBV6-5 | CASSYTGVGSYEQYF | TGTGCCAGCAGTTACACGGGAGTGGGTTCCTACGAGCAGTACTTC
TRBJ1-2 | NA | NA | TRBV20-1 | CSASGGAYGYTF | TGCAGTGCTAGTGGCGGGGCCTATGGCTACACCTTC
TRBJ2-4 | few | TRBD1 | TRBV27 | CASSPLQGALAKNIQYF | TGTGCCAGCAGTCCCTTACAGGGGGCGCTGGCCAAAAACATTCAGTACTTC
TRBJ1-1 | NA | NA | TRBV6-2/TRBV6-3 | CASSPTSNTEAFF | TGTGCCAGCAGTCCCACATCCAACACTGAAGCTTTCTTT
TRBJ1-5 | few | NA | TRBV2 | CASSRTGNQPQHF | TGTGCCAGCAGTCGAACGGGGAATCAGCCCCAGCATTTT
TRBJ2-7 | NA | NA | TRBV6-5 | CASSYSIPLGSYEQYF | TGTGCCAGCAGTTACTCGATCCCTCTGGGATCCTACGAGCAGTACTTC
TRBJ2-3 | few | NA | TRBV20-1 | CSARGVTDTQYF | TGCAGTGCTAGGGGGGTCACAGATACGCAGTATTTT
TRBJ2-7 | NA | NA | TRBV7-2 | CASSLGQTIYEQYF | TGTGCCAGCAGCTTAGGGCAGACAATCTACGAGCAGTACTTC
TRBJ1-2 | NA | NA | TRBV5-3 | CASSLSFGAGGYTF | TGTGCCAGCAGCTTGTCCTTTGGGGCTGGCGGCTACACCTTC
TRBJ2-3 | NA | TRBD2 | TRBV27 | CASRGVAGVSDTQYF | TGTGCCAGCCGAGGAGTAGCGGGGGTGTCAGATACGCAGTATTTT
TRBJ2-2 | few | TRBD1 | TRBV10-3 | CAIRRQGDTGELFF | TGTGCCATCAGGAGACAGGGGGACACCGGGGAGCTGTTTTTT
TRBJ2-6 | NA | NA | TRBV21-1 | CASSKAPGQMSSGANVLTF | TGTGCCAGCAGCAAAGCGCCGGGACAGATGTCCTCTGGGGCCAACGTCCTGACTTTC
TRBJ1-5 | NA | NA | TRBV5-1 | CASSLDAGSNQPQHF | TGCGCCAGCAGCTTGGATGCGGGGAGCAATCAGCCCCAGCATTTT
TRBJ2-5 | NA | NA | TRBV5-1 | CASSLAVRQETQYF | TGCGCCAGCAGCTTGGCGGTTAGACAAGAGACCCAGTACTTC
TRBJ2-5 | NA | NA | TRBV7-9 | CASSLSPGLFQETQYF | TGTGCCAGCAGCTTGAGCCCTGGGCTCTTCCAAGAGACCCAGTACTTC